Each of the 5 T cell receptor beta chains below was sequenced from the same sample in a study of CD8+CD57+ T cells in acquired aplastic anemia. CDR3 and TCR beta VDJ profiling relied on a genomic DNA template. TCRdb redid the calling of the reads with MiXCR, one entry per CDR3 protein. Altogether about 98,000 distinct CDR3 sequences are present, 55% to 75% being singletons, with the ten largest covering 50% to 70%. All patients picked for sequencing had shown, by flow cytometry, an expansion of CD8+CD57+ cells. The source material was sorted CD4+, CD8+, or CD8+CD57+ T cells (not recorded which) from PBMCs. The receptors here all came from a human donor with aplastic anemia.

The genes are TRBV15 and TRBJ1-1; the match to TRBD1 covers 11 bases. Germline assignment: CDR1 LNHNV and CDR2 YYDKDF (reference sequence). This CDR3 comprises 15 residues. V lost 7 bases and J lost 4; bases outside the gene matches: 8. The CDR3 loop reads CATTQSGTGGTEAFF. The CDR3 DNA reads as TGTGCCACCACCCAGTCCGGGACAGGGGGCACTGAAGCTTTCTTT.

This clonotype was found many times. The chain carries TRBV4-1 and TRBJ1-2, with D perhaps TRBD1 (6 bases). The CDR3 covers 15 residues. Trimming left V 3 bases short and J 7 bases short, with 18 bases between. Germline lookup yields CDR1 MGHRA and CDR2 YSYEKL. CDR3 nucleotides: TGCGCCAGCAGCCACTCAAAGGGGGGGAACGGTGGCTACACCTTC. This gives the protein CASSHSKGGNGGYTF.

This clonotype was counted only a few times. V and J are TRBV24-1 and TRBJ1-5, with TRBD1 matching 8 bases. V lost 7 bases, J lost 5 bases, and 6 bases stayed unmatched. The CDR3 spans 14 residues. Germline V gene data show CDR1 as KGHDR and CDR2 as SFDVKD. The CDR3 here is CATRGTGDHQPQHF. The CDR3 nucleotides are TGTGCCACCAGGGGGACAGGCGATCATCAGCCCCAGCATTTT.

The V gene is TRBV4-2, the J gene TRBJ2-7; D is unclear. Trimming left V 0 bases short and J 7 bases short, with 19 bases between. The CDR3 loop spans 16 amino acids. Germline CDR1 reads LGHNA; CDR2 reads YNFKEQ. This chain's CDR3 is CASSQESNVLSMEQYF. The CDR3 DNA reads as TGTGCCAGCAGCCAAGAAAGTAACGTCCTCTCCATGGAGCAGTACTTC.

The V and J genes are TRBV7-9 and TRBJ2-7, with D hard to call. This CDR3 comprises 14 residues. Germline V gene sequence: CDR1 SEHNR, CDR2 FQNEAQ (reference sequence). V was shortened by 6 bases and J by 7 bases, with 19 bases between the two germline ends. CDR3 region: CASSETLEPGEQYF. The CDR3 bases are TGTGCCAGCAGTGAAACATTGGAGCCTGGGGAGCAGTACTTC.